Following are 23 T cell receptor beta chains from one sample sequenced in a study of blood T cell repertoires in COVID-19. Only in-frame clones appear in the TCRdb table, and some are missing; sequencing was by immunoSEQ multiplex PCR. The profile shows 250,000 or so clones, around 87% of them singletons. The sample consisted of peripheral blood. These receptors came from a woman in her sixties or seventies with COVID-19, enrolled during active disease.

This chain connects TRBV4-3 to TRBJ2-3, with 7 positions matching TRBD2. The CDR3 covers 15 residues. V trimming: 2 bases; J trimming: 4 bases; junction bases outside the gene matches: 6. In germline, CDR1 is LGHNA, CDR2 YSLEER. CDR3 region: CASSQQAGWSDTQYF. As DNA, the CDR3 is TGCGCCAGCAGCCAACAAGCGGGGTGGTCAGATACGCAGTATTTT.

Written as DNA, the CDR3 is TGCGCCAGCAGCTTGGTGTCGGGGGGTTCAGCTTTCTTT. Its translation is CASSLVSGGSAFF. V and J are TRBV5-1 and TRBJ1-1; D might be TRBD1 (5 bases). Per germline, CDR1 SGHRS and CDR2 YFSETQ. Trimming left V 0 bases short and J 10 bases short, with 13 bases between. The CDR3 runs to 13 residues.

In this sample, this clone turned up once. The sample has other DNA sequences that encode this CDR3 too. This sequence joins TRBV18 and TRBJ1-1; D uncertain. The ends were cut back, 0 bases at V and 1 base at J, with 3 bases in the middle. The CDR3 consists of 13 residues. Germline V gene sequence: CDR1 KGHSH, CDR2 LQKENI. This CDR3 reads CASSPPGNTEAFF. The CDR3 bases are TGTGCCAGCTCACCACCCGGGAACACTGAAGCTTTCTTT.

The chain combines TRBV27 with TRBJ2-2, with 7 bases aligning to TRBD1. The CDR3 loop spans 15 amino acids. Germline V gives CDR1 MNHEY, CDR2 SMNVEV (reference sequence). The trim removed 8 bases at V and 0 bases at J, leaving 6 bases unmatched. In DNA, the CDR3 is TGTGCCAGCGCTCCTGGGACAGCGAACACCGGGGAGCTGTTTTTT. This gives the protein CASAPGTANTGELFF.

The rearrangement links TRBV7-9 to TRBJ2-1; TRBD1 agrees at 11 bases. This CDR3 has 16 residues. Germline trimming cut 3 bases from V and 6 bases from J; bases unmatched to any gene: 7. The V gene's germline CDR1 is SEHNR and CDR2 FQNEAQ (reference sequence). The CDR3: CASSFLSGTGGNEQFF. CDR3 DNA sequence: TGTGCCAGCAGCTTCCTCTCCGGGACAGGGGGCAATGAGCAGTTCTTC.

The V and J genes are TRBV7-8 and TRBJ1-5; 8 bases agree with TRBD1. Germline values: CDR1 SGHVS, CDR2 FQNEAQ. The CDR3 is 12 residues long. The J segment lost 12 bases and the V segment lost 5 bases, leaving 6 bases of the junction unmatched. CDR3: CASSLTGARQHF. The CDR3 bases are TGTGCCAGCAGCCTGACAGGGGCCCGCCAGCATTTT.

The V call is TRBV5-4, the J call TRBJ1-3; no definite D call. Trimming removed 0 bases at V and 0 bases at J, with 10 bases between. Germline CDR1 is SGHNT and CDR2 is YYREEE (reference sequence). The CDR3 consists of 16 residues. This CDR3 is CASSLAASSSGNTIYF. The CDR3 coding sequence is TGTGCCAGCAGCTTGGCCGCATCGAGCTCTGGAAACACCATATATTTT.

This clone has only a few counts. This chain connects TRBV6-2 or TRBV6-3 to TRBJ1-5; possibly TRBD1 for D (6 bases). This CDR3 has 13 residues. Germline-derived CDR1 and CDR2 are MNHEY and SVGEGT. V was clipped by 6 bases and J by 4 bases, with 10 bases between them. CDR3 nucleotides: TGTGCCAGCAGCCCAACAGGGAATCAGCCCCAGCATTTT. This encodes CASSPTGNQPQHF.

This clone was detected a few times. V and J are TRBV6-2 or TRBV6-3 and TRBJ2-3; D perhaps matches TRBD2 (7 bases). The germline V gene encodes CDR1 MNHEY and CDR2 SVGEGT. The V end was cut by 6 bases, the J end by 1 base, with 17 bases between. The CDR3 has 16 amino acids. CDR3 loop: CASSRPGGSGTDTQYF. For the CDR3, the DNA is TGTGCCAGCAGCCGCCCGGGGGGCTCGGGCACAGATACGCAGTATTTT.

This sequence joins TRBV7-2 and TRBJ2-3; 9 bases are a match to TRBD2. The CDR3 consists of 16 residues. After removal of 0 bases from V and 7 bases from J, the junction contained 8 bases not matched to a gene. Germline V gives CDR1 SGHTA, CDR2 FQGNSA. The CDR3 region has the DNA TGTGCCAGCAGCTTAGCGGGACACCCTAGCGGGAATACGCAGTATTTT. This gives the protein CASSLAGHPSGNTQYF.

This sequence joins TRBV4-1 and TRBJ1-4; weak D call: TRBD1 (6 bases). Germline CDR1 reads MGHRA; CDR2 reads YSYEKL. V dropped 4 bases and J dropped 8 bases, with 20 bases sitting between them. There are 16 residues in the CDR3. CDR3 sequence: CASSLSFGQRREKLFF. CDR3 coding DNA: TGCGCCAGCAGCCTCTCGTTTGGACAGCGCAGGGAAAAACTGTTTTTT.

The chain uses TRBV5-5 and TRBJ2-3, with a weak D call TRBD1 (5 bases). Germline assignment: CDR1 SGHKS and CDR2 YYEKEE (reference sequence). The CDR3 has 15 amino acids. V dropped 0 bases and J dropped 0 bases, with 8 bases sitting between them. This CDR3 reads CASSLVGQSTDTQYF. The CDR3 region has the DNA TGTGCCAGCAGCTTGGTGGGGCAGAGCACAGATACGCAGTATTTT. The full variable domain, its missing parts supplied by reference TRBV5-5 and TRBJ2-3, is DAGVTQSPTHLIKTRGQQVTLRCSPISGHKSVSWYQQVLGQGPQFIFQYYEKEERGRGNFPDRFSARQFPNYSSELNVNALLLGDSALYLCASSLVGQSTDTQYFGPGTRLTVL.

V and J are TRBV18 and TRBJ2-3, with TRBD2 as a possible D gene (5 bases). V lost 1 base to trimming and J lost 5 bases, with 13 bases between them. Germline V gives CDR1 KGHSH, CDR2 LQKENI. The CDR3 runs 15 residues. The CDR3 reads CASSPQSGGLDTQYF. CDR3 nucleotide sequence: TGTGCCAGCTCACCACAGTCAGGAGGTTTAGATACGCAGTATTTT. Complete variable domain (other parts from reference TRBV18 and TRBJ2-3): NAGVMQNPRHLVRRRGQEARLRCSPMKGHSHVYWYRQLPEEGLKFMVYLQKENIIDESGMPKERFSAEFPKEGPSILRIQQVVRGDSAAYFCASSPQSGGLDTQYFGPGTRLTVL.

This clone has just a few counts. The chain recombines TRBV19 with TRBJ1-2; a possible D gene is TRBD1 (6 bases). CDR1 LNHDA and CDR2 SQIVND come from the germline V gene (reference sequence). The CDR3 consists of 13 residues. Trimming shortened V by 6 bases and J by 6 bases, and 14 bases separated the two germline ends. CDR3 bases: TGTGCCAGTAGATATCGGGGGGGGCATGGCTACACCTTC. It is translated as CASRYRGGHGYTF.

The V call is TRBV4-2, the J call TRBJ1-5, with a tentative D call TRBD1 (5 bases). The CDR3 is 15 amino acids. Germline V gene lookup returns CDR1 LGHNA and CDR2 YNFKEQ. V dropped 3 bases and J dropped 6 bases, with 15 bases sitting between them. The CDR3 here is CASSQDQGGGQPQHF. In DNA, the CDR3 is TGTGCCAGCAGCCAGGACCAGGGAGGAGGTCAGCCCCAGCATTTT.

The V call is TRBV12-3 or TRBV12-4, the J call TRBJ1-5; the D is unclear. The CDR3 loop spans 10 amino acids. The V end lost 9 bases, the J end lost 11 bases, and 11 bases lay between the germline ends. DNA for the CDR3: TGTGCCAGAGAAGGGAGGACCCAGCATTTT. Translated, it gives CAREGRTQHF.

V is TRBV7-7 and J is TRBJ2-2, with 7 bases identical to TRBD1. This CDR3 has 15 amino acids. Germline V gene data show CDR1 as SSHAT and CDR2 as FNYEAQ (reference sequence). The V gene end was trimmed by 1 base and the J gene end by 1 base; junction bases not matched to a gene: 0. In DNA form, the CDR3 reads TGTGCCAGCAGCTTAGGGACAGGGAACACCGGGGAGCTGTTTTTT. This encodes CASSLGTGNTGELFF.

This chain connects TRBV6-5 to TRBJ1-6, with 9 nucleotides matching TRBD1. The trim removed 6 bases at V and 10 bases at J, leaving 4 bases unmatched. CDR3 size: 13 residues. Per germline, CDR1 MNHEY and CDR2 SVGAGI. The CDR3 is CASRGQGGSPLHF. In DNA, the CDR3 is TGTGCCAGCAGGGGACAGGGCGGCTCACCCCTCCACTTT.

The rearrangement uses TRBV21-1 and TRBJ1-6; the DNA was not compared with TRBD1, the D call given in the table. TRBV21-1 is an annotated pseudogene. The CDR3 has 18 amino acids. The CDR3 nucleotides are TGTGCCAGCAGCAAAGTTCGCGAGATATCGAGGGGGAATTCACCCCTCCACTTT. Its protein is CASSKVREISRGNSPLHF.

J is TRBJ1-1 and V is TRBV10-3; D may be TRBD1 (5 bases). V was shortened by 7 bases and J by 1 base, with 10 bases between the two germline ends. The CDR3 is 13 residues long. Per germline, CDR1 ENHRY and CDR2 SYGVKD. For the CDR3, the DNA is TGTGCCATCACCCAGGGCGGGAACACTGAAGCTTTCTTT. Protein: CAITQGGNTEAFF.

CDR3 sequence: CATSREGGSSYNEQFF. In DNA form, the CDR3 reads TGTGCCACCAGCAGAGAAGGCGGGAGCTCCTACAATGAGCAGTTCTTC. The gene calls are TRBV15 and TRBJ2-1; 7 bases align to TRBD2. CDR1 LNHNV and CDR2 YYDKDF come from the germline V gene (reference sequence). The CDR3 runs to 16 residues. V lost 0 bases to trimming and J lost 0 bases; unmatched junction nucleotides: 2. Using reference TRBV15 and TRBJ2-1 for the parts outside the CDR3, the full variable domain is DAMVIQNPRYQVTQFGKPVTLSCSQTLNHNVMYWYQQKSSQAPKLLFHYYDKDFNNEADTPDNFQSRRPNTSFCFLDIRSPGLGDTAMYLCATSREGGSSYNEQFFGPGTRLTVL.

This chain links TRBV7-2 with TRBJ1-5; TRBD1 is a possible D gene (5 bases). CDR3 size: 14 residues. V shed 5 bases and J shed 3 bases, with 11 bases lying between them. Germline loops: CDR1 SGHTA, CDR2 FQGNSA. The CDR3 nucleotides are TGTGCCAGCAGCAAAGACAGATACAATCAGCCCCAGCATTTT. It codes for CASSKDRYNQPQHF.

CDR3 sequence reads: CASSLGQNSNQPQHF. The CDR3 DNA reads as TGCGCCAGCAGCTTGGGACAGAATAGCAATCAGCCCCAGCATTTT. The genes are TRBV5-1 and TRBJ1-5; TRBD1 is a possible D gene (5 bases). The germline V and J ends were trimmed by 0 bases and 0 bases, with 7 bases remaining between them. Germline CDR1 reads SGHRS; CDR2 reads YFSETQ. The CDR3 sequence is 15 residues long.